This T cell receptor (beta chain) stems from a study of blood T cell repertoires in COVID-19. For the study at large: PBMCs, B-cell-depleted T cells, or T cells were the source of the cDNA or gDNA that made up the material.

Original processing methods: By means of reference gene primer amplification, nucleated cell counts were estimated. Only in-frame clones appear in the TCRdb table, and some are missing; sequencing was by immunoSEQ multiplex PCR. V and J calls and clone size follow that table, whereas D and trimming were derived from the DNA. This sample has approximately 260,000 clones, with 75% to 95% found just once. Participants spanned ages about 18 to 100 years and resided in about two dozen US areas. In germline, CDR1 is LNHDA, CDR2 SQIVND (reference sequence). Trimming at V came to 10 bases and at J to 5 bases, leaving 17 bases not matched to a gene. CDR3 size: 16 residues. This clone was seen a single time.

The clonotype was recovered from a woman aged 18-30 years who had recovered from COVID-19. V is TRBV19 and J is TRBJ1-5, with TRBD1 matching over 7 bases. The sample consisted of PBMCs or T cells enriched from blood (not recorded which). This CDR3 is CATQTGLMPIHQPQHF. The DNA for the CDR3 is TGTGCCACTCAGACAGGGCTGATGCCTATCCATCAGCCCCAGCATTTT.